The 12 T cell receptor beta chains given below trace back to one sample, sequenced in a study of blood T cell repertoires in COVID-19. The method was immunoSEQ multiplex PCR; TCRdb's version includes in-frame clones alone and lacks a portion of them. In the table there are roughly 200,000 clones, around nine tenths of which are singletons. The sample comprised peripheral blood. The receptors derive from a woman aged 18-35 years who had recovered from COVID-19.

The chain combines TRBV7-6 with TRBJ1-1, with 7 positions matching TRBD1. V shed 5 bases and J 4 bases; nucleotides not matched to a gene: 4. The CDR3 runs to 13 residues. CDR1 and CDR2 from the germline V gene are SGHVS and FNYEAQ. CDR3 in DNA: TGTGCCAGCAGCCGACAGGGCTCCACTGAAGCTTTCTTT. Its protein is CASSRQGSTEAFF.

V is TRBV7-8 and J is TRBJ1-2, with TRBD1 as a possible D gene (6 bases). CDR1 and CDR2 (germline): SGHVS, FQNEAQ. The CDR3 loop spans 14 amino acids. V was cut by 0 bases and J by 4 bases, with 9 bases left in between. The CDR3 DNA follows: TGTGCCAGCAGCTTAGCGGACAGCGTCTATGGCTACACCTTC. Translating gives CASSLADSVYGYTF.

This clone was picked up one time. This chain links TRBV10-3 with TRBJ2-2, with TRBD2 as a possible D gene (6 bases). Deletions cut 5 bases from V and 2 bases from J, with 12 bases between. Germline CDR1 is ENHRY and CDR2 is SYGVKD. The CDR3 extends over 15 amino acids. Here the CDR3 DNA reads TGTGCCATCAGTCGATCCGGGAGCAACACCGGGGAGCTGTTTTTT. Translating it yields CAISRSGSNTGELFF.

The J gene is TRBJ2-1, the V gene TRBV9, with a possible D match to TRBD2 (5 bases). Germline CDR1 and CDR2: SGDLS and YYNGEE. V was cut by 0 bases and J by 6 bases, with 10 bases left in between. The length of the CDR3 is 14 residues. As DNA, the CDR3 is TGTGCCAGCAGCGTAGGCCGGGGTGTCAATGAGCAGTTCTTC. This gives the protein CASSVGRGVNEQFF.

The J gene is TRBJ2-5, the V gene TRBV5-1, with a possible D match to TRBD2 (5 bases). This CDR3 contains 14 residues. Trimming removed 0 bases from V and 14 bases from J, with 20 bases in between. The V gene's germline CDR1 is SGHRS and CDR2 YFSETQ. This CDR3 is CASSLAGNTVAFYF. In nucleotides, the CDR3 is TGCGCCAGCAGCTTGGCCGGGAACACGGTAGCGTTTTACTTC.

The chain links TRBV6-5 to TRBJ2-1; a weak D match, TRBD2 (5 bases). V shed 5 bases and J shed 4 bases, with 6 bases lying between them. The CDR3 spans 12 residues. CDR1 and CDR2 (germline): MNHEY, SVGAGI. CDR3 coding DNA: TGTGCCAGCAGTCCGGGATACAATGAGCAGTTCTTC. It codes for CASSPGYNEQFF.

The CDR3 sequence is CATRPGGSNEKLFF. The CDR3, as DNA: TGTGCCACCCGCCCAGGGGGCTCTAATGAAAAACTGTTTTTT. The chain recombines TRBV2 with TRBJ1-4; 8 nucleotides match TRBD1. Germline V gives CDR1 SNHLY, CDR2 FYNNEI. The trim removed 10 bases at V and 3 bases at J, leaving 7 bases unmatched. The CDR3 loop spans 14 amino acids.

The chain uses TRBV5-1 and TRBJ2-3; D unclear. The V and J ends lost 3 bases and 0 bases respectively, with 11 bases between them. From germline, CDR1 is SGHRS and CDR2 YFSETQ. The CDR3 runs to 15 residues. The CDR3 sequence: CASSWAGPSTDTQYF. CDR3 coding DNA: TGCGCCAGCAGCTGGGCTGGGCCTAGCACAGATACGCAGTATTTT.

V is TRBV10-3 and J is TRBJ1-5; TRBD1 agrees at 7 bases. The germline V gene encodes CDR1 ENHRY and CDR2 SYGVKD. CDR3 length equals 14 residues. The trim removed 10 bases at V and 5 bases at J, leaving 11 bases unmatched. CDR3 sequence reads: CATKSDRRDQPQHF. CDR3 DNA: TGTGCCACCAAGTCGGACAGGAGGGATCAGCCCCAGCATTTT.

This clone was recorded once. The rearrangement joins TRBV2 to TRBJ1-5; possibly TRBD1 for D (5 bases). The CDR3 loop spans 15 amino acids. Per the germline V gene, CDR1 is SNHLY and CDR2 is FYNNEI. Trimming cost V 6 bases and J 3 bases, with 15 bases left between them. The CDR3 coding sequence is TGTGCCAGCAGCAAGACAGATACTTACAATCAGCCCCAGCATTTT. This translates into CASSKTDTYNQPQHF.

The chain carries TRBV12-5 and TRBJ2-5, with TRBD1 as a possible D gene (6 bases). Germline V gene lookup returns CDR1 LGHNT and CDR2 FRNRAP. The CDR3 consists of 15 residues. The V end was cut by 7 bases, the J end by 0 bases, with 15 bases between. This CDR3 is CASAYRVGYQETQYF. The CDR3 nucleotides are TGTGCTAGTGCCTACAGGGTAGGGTACCAAGAGACCCAGTACTTC.

J is TRBJ2-3 and V is TRBV20-1; the match to TRBD2 covers 10 bases. After removal of 3 bases from V and 6 bases from J, the junction contained 15 bases not matched to a gene. The germline gives CDR1 DFQATT, CDR2 SNEGSKA (reference sequence). The length of the CDR3 is 17 residues. This chain's CDR3 is CSASYGGLATAGDTQYF. In DNA, the CDR3 is TGCAGTGCTAGTTACGGGGGACTAGCGACCGCCGGTGATACGCAGTATTTT.